These 12 T cell receptor beta chains were sequenced from one sample in a study of post-analysis software for immune sequencing data. TCR beta libraries were prepared from cDNA with unique molecular identifiers. TCRdb reprocessed the PCR reads via MiXCR and lists one record per CDR3 protein. The repertoire holds about 430,000 distinct CDR3 sequences, with 35% to 45% as singletons. Findings and limits, study-wide: Patients carried roughly 5 TRBV segments more frequently than controls did, and TRBV5-6, TRBV5-1 and TRBV20-1 were among them.

Which antigens these TCRs recognize remains unknown. Sequenced sample: blood. The receptors stem from a girl aged 2-9 years with multiple sclerosis.

The chain uses TRBV7-2 and TRBJ2-4, with 7 bases identical to TRBD1. The end of the DNA fits TRBJ2-7 better, so the J call may be wrong. The CDR3 length is 13 residues. Germline V gives CDR1 SGHTA, CDR2 FQGNSA. CDR3 sequence reads: CASSFGTAREQYF. The CDR3 region has the DNA TGTGCCAGCAGCTTCGGGACAGCCCGCGAGCAGTACTTC.

The rearrangement joins TRBV27 to TRBJ2-1, with D perhaps TRBD2 (6 bases). Per germline, CDR1 MNHEY and CDR2 SMNVEV (reference sequence). V was cut by 3 bases and J by 5 bases, with 14 bases left in between. CDR3 length: 15 amino acids. The CDR3 protein is CASSLRRGDNNEQFF. In nucleotides, the CDR3 is TGTGCCAGCAGTTTGAGGAGGGGCGACAACAATGAGCAGTTCTTC.

This clonotype occurred a few times. The junction departs from the called germline gene at one end, perhaps through a read error. CDR3 nucleotide sequence: TGCAGCGTTGACATAGCGGGAGACGACAATGAGCAGGTCTTC. Its translation: CSVDIAGDDNEQVF. The V call is TRBV29-1, the J call TRBJ2-1, with TRBD2 identical over 9 bases. CDR1 is SQVTM, CDR2 ANQGSEA, per germline. This CDR3 has 14 amino acids.

This clonotype was counted only a few times. This sequence joins TRBV3-1 and TRBJ2-7; unclear D gene. V gave up 0 bases and J gave up 3 bases, with 6 bases separating them. Germline assignment: CDR1 LGHDT and CDR2 YNNKEL (reference sequence). This CDR3 comprises 13 residues. Here the CDR3 reads CASSQEPDYEQYF. CDR3 coding DNA: TGTGCCAGCAGCCAAGAGCCTGACTACGAGCAGTACTTC.

J is TRBJ2-7 and V is TRBV5-1; the D gene could be TRBD1 or TRBD2 (5 bases each). From germline, CDR1 is SGHRS and CDR2 YFSETQ. The ends were cut back, 1 base at V and 4 bases at J, with 30 bases in the middle. The CDR3 runs 20 residues. The CDR3 sequence: CASSLIIWSGSRLTTYEQYF. Here the CDR3 DNA reads TGCGCCAGCAGCTTGATCATCTGGTCAGGGTCCAGACTAACTACGTACGAGCAGTACTTC.

There are a few counts of this clonotype. J is TRBJ2-1 and V is TRBV2; the D is unclear. V lost 8 bases to trimming and J lost 7 bases, with 15 bases between them. The CDR3 runs to 13 residues. The germline gives CDR1 SNHLY, CDR2 FYNNEI. The CDR3 sequence: CASGSDSWNEQFF. CDR3 nucleotides: TGTGCCAGCGGCAGCGATAGTTGGAATGAGCAGTTCTTC.

The chain links TRBV7-3 to TRBJ2-3; D may be TRBD2 (6 bases). Germline-derived CDR1 and CDR2 are SGHTA and FQGTGA. This CDR3 region has 15 residues. The ends were cut back, 5 bases at V and 1 base at J, with 13 bases in the middle. CDR3 residues: CASSDQGGGTDTQYF. The CDR3 region has the DNA TGTGCCAGCAGCGACCAGGGAGGCGGCACAGATACGCAGTATTTT.

CDR3 region: CSGGLAGNNEQFF. CDR3 DNA: TGCAGCGGGGGACTAGCGGGCAACAATGAGCAGTTCTTC. The chain links TRBV29-1 to TRBJ2-1; 12 nucleotides match TRBD2. V shed 7 bases, J shed 5 bases, and the junction held 3 bases outside the gene matches. CDR3 length: 13 residues. Germline V CDR1 and CDR2: SQVTM, ANQGSEA.

This clonotype has just a few counts. V and J are TRBV20-1 and TRBJ1-5; D not resolved. The germline V and J ends were trimmed by 0 bases and 6 bases, with 12 bases remaining between them. The CDR3 sequence is 14 residues long. Germline loops: CDR1 DFQATT, CDR2 SNEGSKA (reference sequence). The CDR3 DNA follows: TGCAGTGCTAGAGACCCTTTCCAGGCTCAGCCCCAGCATTTT. Encoded protein: CSARDPFQAQPQHF.

The rearrangement uses TRBV6-5 and TRBJ2-7; TRBD1 matches at 9 bases. CDR3 length: 16 residues. The trim removed 2 bases at V and 2 bases at J, leaving 7 bases unmatched. The V gene's germline CDR1 is MNHEY and CDR2 SVGAGI. The CDR3 reads CASSYRTGQGPYEQYF. CDR3 coding DNA: TGTGCCAGCAGTTACCGGACGGGACAGGGTCCCTACGAGCAGTACTTC.

V is TRBV7-9 and J is TRBJ2-5; 10 bases agree with TRBD2. Germline V gene sequence: CDR1 SEHNR, CDR2 FQNEAQ (reference sequence). The CDR3 spans 17 residues. V was clipped by 5 bases and J by 2 bases; unmatched bases: 11. The CDR3 nucleotides read TGTGCCAGCAGCCTCCCCGTCGGACTAGCGGCACAAGAGACCCAGTACTTC. Protein sequence: CASSLPVGLAAQETQYF.

The V call is TRBV27, the J call TRBJ2-7; 7 nucleotides line up with TRBD2. CDR3 length: 13 amino acids. With V trimmed by 8 bases and J by 2 bases, 6 bases remained unmatched. Germline CDR1 reads MNHEY; CDR2 reads SMNVEV (reference sequence). Here the CDR3 DNA reads TGTGCCAGCCAGCGGGAAGTACCCTACGAGCAGTACTTC. Amino acid sequence: CASQREVPYEQYF.